This T cell receptor beta chain comes out of a study of T cell responses to AZD1222 COVID-19 vaccine. Overall study findings and caveats: Following two doses of AZD1222, Spike-specific TCR breadth and depth rose. Distributed over spike, vaccine-associated CD4 TCRs predominated at 160-218 and 743-854. Reportedly, close to half of spike-specific TCRs are directed against unmutated variant regions. Donors were mostly white British, more females; clonal diversity possibly underestimated.

CDR1 is LNHDA and CDR2 is SQIVND in the germline V gene (reference sequence). The V end was cut by 0 bases, the J end by 4 bases, with 10 bases between. The CDR3 spans 15 residues. To note about this clone: What it binds is unknown.

Sequencing was performed with immunoSEQ multiplex PCR; in TCRdb, only in-frame clones are kept and a portion is missing. The sample shows under 200,000 clones, over 80% of them seen only once. The receptor comes from an adult in good health. Sequenced here: peripheral blood, sampled on day 0 of AZD1222 vaccination. The chain links TRBV19 to TRBJ2-1, with D perhaps assigned TRBD1 or TRBD2 (7 bases each). CDR3 protein: CASSIDRGGYNEQFF. CDR3 DNA: TGTGCCAGTAGTATAGACAGGGGGGGTTACAATGAGCAGTTCTTC.